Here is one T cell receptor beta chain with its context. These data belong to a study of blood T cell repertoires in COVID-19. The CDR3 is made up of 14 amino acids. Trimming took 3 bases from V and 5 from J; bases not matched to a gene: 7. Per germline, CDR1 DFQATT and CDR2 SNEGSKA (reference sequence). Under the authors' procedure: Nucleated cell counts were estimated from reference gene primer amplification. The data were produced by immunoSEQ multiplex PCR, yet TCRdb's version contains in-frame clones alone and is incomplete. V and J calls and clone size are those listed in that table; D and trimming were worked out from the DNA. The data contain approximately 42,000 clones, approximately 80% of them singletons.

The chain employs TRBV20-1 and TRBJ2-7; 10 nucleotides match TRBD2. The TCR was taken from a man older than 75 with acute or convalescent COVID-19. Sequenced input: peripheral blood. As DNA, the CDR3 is TGCAGTGCTAGTAGGCCTAGCGGGAGCAACGAGCAGTACTTC. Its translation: CSASRPSGSNEQYF.